This T cell receptor (beta chain) was captured by sequencing in a study of CD8+ T cells in alopecia areata. As the sequencing template, cDNA was produced by extracting RNA and reverse transcribing it. Data came from immunoSEQ multiplex PCR; TCRdb stores just in-frame clones and leaves some out. The repertoire holds 200,000 or so clones, with more than 45% as singletons. Alopecia areata patients gave lesional scalp punch biopsies and peripheral blood samples. With V trimmed by 7 bases and J by 1 base, 11 bases remained unmatched. The CDR3 has 17 residues. Germline V gives CDR1 SQVTM, CDR2 ANQGSEA. Regarding the study as a whole: Normal-skin resident alphabeta T cells also appear among scalp sample sequences. It was less clear whether patients shared TCRs than it was in mice, possibly because of HLA. Clonality in lesional scalp, especially alopecia totalis/universalis, exceeded that of normal scalp.

Details on this clone: Its antigen is currently unknown.

The origin of this receptor is a human donor with alopecia areata. This material consisted of CD4+ T cells sorted from blood, taken at week 0. The rearrangement uses TRBV29-1 and TRBJ2-2; the match to TRBD1 covers 11 bases. CDR3 protein: CSGAPGQGVWNTGELFF. The CDR3 nucleotides read TGCAGCGGCGCCCCGGGACAGGGGGTTTGGAACACCGGGGAGCTGTTTTTT.